A selection of T cell receptor beta chains follows, all from one sample in a study of T-cell reconstitution after alpha-beta-depleted transplantation in children. Via MiXCR, TCRdb re-called the PCR reads, giving one row per CDR3 protein. Of about 580,000 distinct CDR3 sequences in the sample, 23% are singletons; the top ten hold approximately 14%. The source was PBMCs, mostly from graft donor cells, collected 360 days after TCRalphabeta/CD19-depleted stem cell transplant. Receptors originate from a boy younger than two who had a stem cell transplant for acute myeloid leukemia, so the T cells may come from the graft donor. Both conserved end residues are part of each CDR3. D genes are given only for firm matches. Only part of the rows carry a size: once, few, many, or a class if the clone is expanded.

v_call	d_call	j_call	clone_size	cdr3_aa	cdr3_nt
TRBV20-1	NA	TRBJ1-1	many	CSARRNTEAFF	TGCAGTGCTCGGAGGAACACTGAAGCTTTCTTT
TRBV5-1	NA	TRBJ2-2	many	CASSLEGNTGELFF	TGCGCCAGCAGCCTGGAAGGGAACACCGGGGAGCTGTTTTTT
TRBV6-1	TRBD2	TRBJ2-2	NA	CASSLAGGYTGELFF	TGTGCCAGCAGTCTAGCGGGGGGATACACCGGGGAGCTGTTTTTT
TRBV28	NA	TRBJ2-2	many	CASSSVRQGQTGELFF	TGTGCCAGCAGTTCAGTGAGGCAGGGGCAAACCGGGGAGCTGTTTTTT
TRBV4-1	NA	TRBJ1-1	many	CASSQEDGYTEAFF	TGCGCCAGCAGCCAAGAGGACGGATACACTGAAGCTTTCTTT
TRBV6-1	NA	TRBJ1-1	few	CASSDWARGVTEAFF	TGTGCCAGCAGTGATTGGGCCAGGGGAGTCACTGAAGCTTTCTTT
TRBV5-5	NA	TRBJ2-5	NA	CASRIRGGGYQETQYF	TGTGCCAGCAGAATCAGGGGGGGAGGGTACCAAGAGACCCAGTACTTC
TRBV5-1	NA	TRBJ2-5	NA	CASSFRGEINQETQYF	TGCGCCAGCAGCTTCAGGGGGGAGATCAACCAAGAGACCCAGTACTTC
TRBV6-2/TRBV6-3	NA	TRBJ2-7	NA	CASSYVGDEQYF	TGTGCCAGCAGTTACGTCGGGGACGAGCAGTACTTC
TRBV27	NA	TRBJ2-1	NA	CASSPLPGDEQFF	TGTGCCAGCAGTCCACTCCCGGGGGACGAGCAGTTCTTC
TRBV5-1	NA	TRBJ1-1	many	CASSSRQWGITEAFF	TGCGCCAGCAGCTCCCGACAGTGGGGCATCACTGAAGCTTTCTTT
TRBV20-1	NA	TRBJ1-5	many	CSASPRLNQPQHF	TGCAGTGCTAGCCCAAGATTGAATCAGCCCCAGCATTTT
TRBV28	TRBD2	TRBJ2-3	NA	CASSFSGGYTDTQYF	TGTGCCAGCAGTTTTAGCGGGGGTTACACAGATACGCAGTATTTT